This entry concerns a single TCR beta chain. Its antigen is unknown. The data were obtained in a study of cytomegalovirus exposure and HLA in healthy donors. Study findings and constraints: A previous analysis found most TCR beta V segments productive roughly 87% or roughly 30% of the time. High specificity and sensitivity for cytomegalovirus status were reported for the classifier.

In the PCR, 60 Vbeta and 13 Jbeta primers were used. Clones were sequenced by immunoSEQ multiplex PCR, and TCRdb holds only the in-frame ones, with some missing. The sample shows roughly 200,000 clones, 79% of them seen only once. CDR3 size: 15 residues. CDR1 is SGHAT and CDR2 is FQNNGV in the germline V gene. V lost 3 bases, J lost 4 bases, and 15 bases lay in between. V gene TRBV11-2 combines with J gene TRBJ1-2; no firm D call. Sequencing used PBMCs. This TCR was sampled from a woman in her 30s in good health and CMV-seropositive. The CDR3 reads CASSFGNSLAYGYTF. Written as DNA, the CDR3 is TGTGCCAGCAGCTTCGGGAATTCCCTCGCCTATGGCTACACCTTC.